The sequence of this T cell receptor beta chain was determined in a study of blood T cell repertoires in COVID-19. About the study: COVID-19 samples collected from the United States, Italy and Spain covered acute and convalescent phases. From T cells, B-cell-depleted T cells, or PBMCs came the material, which was cDNA or gDNA.

Assay used: immunoSEQ multiplex PCR; TCRdb lists only in-frame clones, some missing. This table holds about 260,000 clones, roughly 86% found once. V lost 2 bases and J lost 2; bases outside the gene matches: 8. Germline assignment: CDR1 MDHEN and CDR2 SYDVKM. This CDR3 is built from 17 residues. Sequenced input: peripheral blood. V is TRBV28 and J is TRBJ1-4, with 7 bases matching TRBD1. The sequence was collected from a man aged 40-50 years with active or convalescent COVID-19. CDR3 DNA sequence: TGTGCCAGCAGTTTAGATCTACAGGGGTGGACTAATGAAAAACTGTTTTTT. It yields the protein CASSLDLQGWTNEKLFF.